The sequence of this TCR beta chain was determined in a study of cytomegalovirus exposure and HLA in healthy donors. Findings and caveats of the study: The dataset shows that most TCR sequences were rare, while some public TCRs occurred in many donors. Immune exposure data for these donors was limited to CMV serostatus.

In germline, CDR1 is MDHEN, CDR2 SYDVKM. The CDR3 covers 13 residues. On this clone: The antigen remains unidentified.

Primers: 60 Vbeta forward and 13 Jbeta reverse. Sequencing was performed with immunoSEQ multiplex PCR; in TCRdb, only in-frame clones are kept and a portion is missing. This sample has around 200,000 clones, with approximately 84% found just once. The source material was PBMCs. The sequence derives from a woman in her forties in good health and CMV-seronegative. The chain couples TRBV28 to TRBJ2-5; weak D call: TRBD1 (6 bases). The J call may be faulty, since TRBJ2-7 better matches the DNA end. The CDR3 region is CASSLQQGNEQYF. DNA of the CDR3: TGTGCCAGCAGTTTACAACAGGGCAACGAGCAGTACTTC.